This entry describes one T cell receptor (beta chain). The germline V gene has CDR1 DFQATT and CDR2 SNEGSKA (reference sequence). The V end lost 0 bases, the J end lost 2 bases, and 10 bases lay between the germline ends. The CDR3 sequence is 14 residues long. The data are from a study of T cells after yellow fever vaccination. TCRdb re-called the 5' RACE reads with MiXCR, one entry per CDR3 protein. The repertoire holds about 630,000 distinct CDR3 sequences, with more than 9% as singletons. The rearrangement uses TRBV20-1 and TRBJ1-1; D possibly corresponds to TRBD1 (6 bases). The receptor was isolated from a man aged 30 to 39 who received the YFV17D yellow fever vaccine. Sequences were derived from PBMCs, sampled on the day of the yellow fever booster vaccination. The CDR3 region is CSARDLGHNTEAFF. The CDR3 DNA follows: TGCAGTGCTAGAGATCTGGGACACAACACTGAAGCTTTCTTT.